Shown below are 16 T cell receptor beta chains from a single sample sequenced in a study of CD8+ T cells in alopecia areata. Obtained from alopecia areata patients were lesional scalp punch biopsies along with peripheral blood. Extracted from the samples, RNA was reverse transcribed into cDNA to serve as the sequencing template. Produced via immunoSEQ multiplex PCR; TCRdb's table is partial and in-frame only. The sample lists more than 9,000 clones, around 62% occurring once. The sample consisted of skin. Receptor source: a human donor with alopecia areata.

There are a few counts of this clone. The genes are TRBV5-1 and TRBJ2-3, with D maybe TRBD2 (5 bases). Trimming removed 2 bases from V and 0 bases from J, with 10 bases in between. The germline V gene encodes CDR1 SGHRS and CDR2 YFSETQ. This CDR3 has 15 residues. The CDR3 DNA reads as TGCGCCAGCAGCTTTGGGAGCGGTAGCACAGATACGCAGTATTTT. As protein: CASSFGSGSTDTQYF.

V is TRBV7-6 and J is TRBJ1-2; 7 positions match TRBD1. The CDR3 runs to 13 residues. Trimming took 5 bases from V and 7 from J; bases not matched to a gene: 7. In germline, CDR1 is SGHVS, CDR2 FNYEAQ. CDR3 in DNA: TGTGCCAGCAGCCCGGGGGACAGCGGTGGCTACACCTTC. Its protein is CASSPGDSGGYTF.

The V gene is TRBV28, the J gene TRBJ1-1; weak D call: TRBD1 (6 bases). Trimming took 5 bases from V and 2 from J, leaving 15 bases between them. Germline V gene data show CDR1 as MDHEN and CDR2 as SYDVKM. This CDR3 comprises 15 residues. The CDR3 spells CASSESGTPNTEAFF. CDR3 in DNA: TGTGCCAGCAGTGAATCCGGGACACCTAACACTGAAGCTTTCTTT.

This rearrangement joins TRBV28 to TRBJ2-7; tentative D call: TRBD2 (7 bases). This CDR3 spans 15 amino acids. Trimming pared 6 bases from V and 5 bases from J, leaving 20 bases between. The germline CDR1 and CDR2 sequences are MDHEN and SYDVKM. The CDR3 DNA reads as TGTGCCAGCAGCCCCGATTGGGGGGGGCAGGACGAGCAGTACTTC. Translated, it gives CASSPDWGGQDEQYF.

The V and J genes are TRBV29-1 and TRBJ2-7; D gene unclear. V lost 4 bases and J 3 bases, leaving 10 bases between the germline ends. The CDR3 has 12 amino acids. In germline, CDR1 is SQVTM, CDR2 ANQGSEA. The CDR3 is CSVVLNGYEQYF. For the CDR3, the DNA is TGCAGCGTTGTTTTAAACGGCTACGAGCAGTACTTC.

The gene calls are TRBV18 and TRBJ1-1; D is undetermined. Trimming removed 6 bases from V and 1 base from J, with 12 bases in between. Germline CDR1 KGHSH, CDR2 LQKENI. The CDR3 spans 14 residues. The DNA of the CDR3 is TGTGCCAGCTCGCGAGGCGAGGGGAACACTGAAGCTTTCTTT. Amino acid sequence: CASSRGEGNTEAFF.

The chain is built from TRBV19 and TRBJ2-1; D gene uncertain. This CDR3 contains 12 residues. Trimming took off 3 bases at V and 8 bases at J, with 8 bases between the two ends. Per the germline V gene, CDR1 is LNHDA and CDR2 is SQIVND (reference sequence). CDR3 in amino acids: CASSIAWDEQFF. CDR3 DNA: TGTGCCAGTAGTATCGCTTGGGATGAGCAGTTCTTC.

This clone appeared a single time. CDR3 in DNA: TGTGCCAGCAGCTTCAACCCGGGGGAGAACACCGGGGAGCTGTTTTTT. Amino acids: CASSFNPGENTGELFF. The genes are TRBV7-6 and TRBJ2-2; weak D call: TRBD2 (6 bases). This CDR3 is 16 amino acids long. Trimming cost V 3 bases and J 1 base, with 12 bases left between them. Germline assignment: CDR1 SGHVS and CDR2 FNYEAQ.

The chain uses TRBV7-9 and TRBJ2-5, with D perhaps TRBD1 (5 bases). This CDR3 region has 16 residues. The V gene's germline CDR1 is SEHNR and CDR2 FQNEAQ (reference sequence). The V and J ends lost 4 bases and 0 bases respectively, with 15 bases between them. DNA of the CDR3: TGTGCCAGCAGCTCTCGGTTTCCGGACAACCAAGAGACCCAGTACTTC. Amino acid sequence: CASSSRFPDNQETQYF.

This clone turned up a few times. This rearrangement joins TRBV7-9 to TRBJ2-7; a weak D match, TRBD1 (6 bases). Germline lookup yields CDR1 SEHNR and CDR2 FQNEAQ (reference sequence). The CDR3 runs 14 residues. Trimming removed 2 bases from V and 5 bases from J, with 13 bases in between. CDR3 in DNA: TGTGCCAGCAGCTTAACAACAGGGTACGACGAGCAGTACTTC. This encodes CASSLTTGYDEQYF.

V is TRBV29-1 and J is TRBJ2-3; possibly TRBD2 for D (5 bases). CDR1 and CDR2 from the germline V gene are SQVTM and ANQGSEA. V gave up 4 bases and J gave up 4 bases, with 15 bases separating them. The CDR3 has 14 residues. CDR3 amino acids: CSVGSSWFADTQYF. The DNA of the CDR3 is TGCAGCGTTGGATCTAGCTGGTTCGCAGATACGCAGTATTTT.

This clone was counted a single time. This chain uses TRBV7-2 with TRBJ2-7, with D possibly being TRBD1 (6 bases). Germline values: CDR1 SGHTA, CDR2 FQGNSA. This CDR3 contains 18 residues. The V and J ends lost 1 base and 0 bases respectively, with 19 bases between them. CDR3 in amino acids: CASSLDMGQPVPSYEQYF. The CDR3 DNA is TGTGCCAGCAGCTTAGATATGGGACAACCAGTTCCCTCCTACGAGCAGTACTTC. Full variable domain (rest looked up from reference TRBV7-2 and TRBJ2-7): GAGVSQSPSNKVTEKGKDVELRCDPISGHTALYWYRQSLGQGLEFLIYFQGNSAPDKSGLPSDRFSAERTGGSVSTLTIQRTQQEDSAVYLCASSLDMGQPVPSYEQYFGPGTRLTVT.

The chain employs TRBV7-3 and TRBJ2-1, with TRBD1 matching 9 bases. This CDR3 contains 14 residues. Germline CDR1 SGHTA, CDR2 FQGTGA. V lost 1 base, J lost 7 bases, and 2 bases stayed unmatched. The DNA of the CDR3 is TGTGCCAGCAGCTTAAGTGGGACAGGGAATGAGCAGTTCTTC. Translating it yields CASSLSGTGNEQFF.

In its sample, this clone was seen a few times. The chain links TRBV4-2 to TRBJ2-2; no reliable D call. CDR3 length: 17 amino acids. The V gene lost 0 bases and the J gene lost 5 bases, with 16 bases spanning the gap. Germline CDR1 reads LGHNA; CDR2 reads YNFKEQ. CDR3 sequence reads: CASSQEYDPGRTGELFF. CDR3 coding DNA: TGTGCCAGCAGCCAAGAATACGACCCCGGAAGGACCGGGGAGCTGTTTTTT.

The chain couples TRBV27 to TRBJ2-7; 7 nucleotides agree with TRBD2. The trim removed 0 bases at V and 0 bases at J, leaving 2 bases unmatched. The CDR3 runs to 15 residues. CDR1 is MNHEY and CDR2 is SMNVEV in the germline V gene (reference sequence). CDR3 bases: TGTGCCAGCAGTTTATCGGGGGGGGTCTCCTACGAGCAGTACTTC. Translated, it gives CASSLSGGVSYEQYF.

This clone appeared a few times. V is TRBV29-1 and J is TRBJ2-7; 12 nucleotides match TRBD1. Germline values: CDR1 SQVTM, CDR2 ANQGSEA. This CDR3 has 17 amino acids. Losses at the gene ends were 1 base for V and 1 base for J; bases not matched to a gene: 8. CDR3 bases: TGCAGCGTTGAAGCGGGGGGGGACAGGGGGCTTTCCTACGAGCAGTACTTC. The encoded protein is CSVEAGGDRGLSYEQYF.